The sequence of this TCR beta chain was determined in a study of blood T cell repertoires in COVID-19. Some clones are missing from TCRdb's copy, which holds only in-frame ones; the method was immunoSEQ multiplex PCR. The table lists about 170,000 clones, about 88% of them singletons, with roughly 25% in the top ten. The CDR3 has 15 amino acids. Trimming removed 5 bases from V and 2 bases from J; junction bases left unmatched: 9. Germline V gene data show CDR1 as SGHVS and CDR2 as FQNEAQ. This clonotype was sampled from a man in his fifties or sixties with acute or convalescent COVID-19. Sequencing used peripheral blood. This chain connects TRBV7-8 to TRBJ2-7; 7 bases map to TRBD1. CDR3 protein: CASSLRTGNPYEQYF. The CDR3 region has the DNA TGTGCCAGCAGCCTGAGGACAGGTAACCCCTACGAGCAGTACTTC.